The entry below gives a single T cell receptor beta chain sequence along with its context. This sample is part of a study of a mutant IDH1 vaccine in newly diagnosed glioma. The time point: baseline, week 1 (first vaccination visit). Regarding treatment: pre-vaccination baseline after standard-of-care therapy. The CDR3 is 14 amino acids. Germline V lookup: CDR1 PRHDT, CDR2 FYEKMQ (reference sequence). V was cut by 3 bases and J by 3 bases, with 12 bases left in between. Assay: immunoSEQ multiplex PCR; the TCRdb copy retains only in-frame clones and omits some. In the table there are some 23,000 clones, roughly 93% of which are singletons.

The sequences come from PBMCs, collected from a glioma patient treated with radiotherapy, temozolomide or both. The TCR was taken from a man aged 35 to 55 with glioma. The chain joins TRBV13 to TRBJ2-7, with D possibly matching TRBD2 (6 bases). In DNA form, the CDR3 reads TGTGCCAGCAGCTTCGCCTTTAGCGGCTACGAGCAGTACTTC. Its translation: CASSFAFSGYEQYF.